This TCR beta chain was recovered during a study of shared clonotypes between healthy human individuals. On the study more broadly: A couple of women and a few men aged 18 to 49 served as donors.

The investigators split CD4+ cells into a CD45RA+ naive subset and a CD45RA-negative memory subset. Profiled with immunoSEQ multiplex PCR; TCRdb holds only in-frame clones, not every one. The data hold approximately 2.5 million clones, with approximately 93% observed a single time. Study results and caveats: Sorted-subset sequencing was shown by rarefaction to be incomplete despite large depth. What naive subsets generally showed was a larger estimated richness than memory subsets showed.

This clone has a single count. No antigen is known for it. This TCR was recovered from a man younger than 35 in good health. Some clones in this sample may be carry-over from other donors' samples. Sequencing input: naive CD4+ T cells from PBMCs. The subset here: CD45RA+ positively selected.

The CDR3 region is CASSLGTSGPQFF. The CDR3 DNA follows: TGTGCCAGCAGCTTAGGTACTAGCGGGCCGCAGTTCTTC. The chain joins TRBV11-3 to TRBJ2-1; 9 positions match TRBD2. The CDR3 is 13 residues long. Trimming cost V 1 base and J 12 bases; bases outside gene matches: 4. Germline CDR1 is SGHNT and CDR2 is YENEEA.